This T cell receptor (beta chain) comes out of a study of blood T cell repertoires in COVID-19. Study summary: COVID-19 samples, acute and convalescent, were from the United States, Italy and Spain.

Sequencing was performed with immunoSEQ multiplex PCR; in TCRdb, only in-frame clones are kept and a portion is missing. Of about 290,000 clones listed, around nine tenths are singletons. This CDR3 region has 15 residues. The V and J ends lost 6 bases and 0 bases, in that order; junction bases with no gene match: 8. Germline V gene data show CDR1 as SQVTM and CDR2 as ANQGSEA. This receptor was taken from a woman in her 40s who had recovered from COVID-19. The chain joins TRBV29-1 to TRBJ1-2; TRBD1 agrees at 9 bases. The sample was PBMCs or T cells enriched from blood (not recorded which). The CDR3 protein is CSVALGQGTNYGYTF. For the CDR3, the DNA is TGCAGCGTAGCTCTCGGACAGGGGACTAACTATGGCTACACCTTC.